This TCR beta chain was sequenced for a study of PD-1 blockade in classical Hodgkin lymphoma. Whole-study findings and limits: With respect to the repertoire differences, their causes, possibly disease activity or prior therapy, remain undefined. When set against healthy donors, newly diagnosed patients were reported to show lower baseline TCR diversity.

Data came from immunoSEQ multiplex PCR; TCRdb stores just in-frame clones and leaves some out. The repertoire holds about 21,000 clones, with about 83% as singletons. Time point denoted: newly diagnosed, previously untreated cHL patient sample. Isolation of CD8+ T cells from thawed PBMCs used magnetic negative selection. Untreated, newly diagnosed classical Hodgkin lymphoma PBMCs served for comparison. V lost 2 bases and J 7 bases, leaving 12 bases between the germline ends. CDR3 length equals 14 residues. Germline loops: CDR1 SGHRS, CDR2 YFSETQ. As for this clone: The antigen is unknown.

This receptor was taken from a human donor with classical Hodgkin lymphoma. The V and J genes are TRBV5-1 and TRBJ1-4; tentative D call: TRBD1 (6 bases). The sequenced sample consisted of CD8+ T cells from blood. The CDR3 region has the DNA TGCGCCAGCAGCTTATTACAGGGATCTGAAAAACTGTTTTTT. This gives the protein CASSLLQGSEKLFF.